The 5 T cell receptor beta chains below were found in one sample sequenced in a study of CD8 T cells in ankylosing spondylitis. A single record per CDR3 protein comes from TCRdb applying MiXCR to the 5' RACE reads. This table has more than 150,000 distinct CDR3 sequences, roughly 18% appearing once. Sequencing was performed on blood, either unsorted or a sorted T cell fraction (not recorded which). The receptors originated from a male donor aged 5-30 years with ankylosing spondylitis or in good health (not recorded which).

V is TRBV7-2 and J is TRBJ2-5; D not certain. The ends were cut back, 2 bases at V and 1 base at J, with 11 bases in the middle. CDR3 length: 15 amino acids. Germline CDR1 SGHTA, CDR2 FQGNSA. CDR3: CASSLSVASQETQYF. CDR3 bases: TGTGCCAGCAGCTTATCTGTGGCTAGCCAAGAGACCCAGTACTTC. Combining the CDR3 with reference TRBV7-2 and TRBJ2-5 gives the whole variable domain GAGVSQSPSNKVTEKGKDVELRCDPISGHTALYWYRQSLGQGLEFLIYFQGNSAPDKSGLPSDRFSAERTGGSVSTLTIQRTQQEDSAVYLCASSLSVASQETQYFGPGTRLLVL.

This clonotype was seen many times. The V gene is TRBV3-1, the J gene TRBJ2-1; D is uncertain. Per germline, CDR1 LGHDT and CDR2 YNNKEL (reference sequence). The CDR3 covers 15 residues. V shed 4 bases and J shed 6 bases, with 16 bases lying between them. The CDR3 loop reads CASSRLKGALNEQFF. The CDR3 DNA reads TGTGCCAGCAGCCGCTTAAAGGGCGCTCTCAATGAGCAGTTCTTC.

Many counts were recorded for this clonotype. The chain employs TRBV20-1 and TRBJ2-1; D might be TRBD1 (6 bases). Trimming took off 7 bases at V and 6 bases at J, with 10 bases between the two ends. There are 11 residues in the CDR3. CDR1 DFQATT and CDR2 SNEGSKA come from the germline V gene (reference sequence). The CDR3, as DNA: TGCAGTGGAGAACAGGGCAATGAGCAGTTCTTC. Protein product: CSGEQGNEQFF.

This chain's CDR3 is CASSQEETGGPSEQYV. In nucleotides, the CDR3 is TGCGCCAGCAGCCAAGAGGAAACGGGAGGGCCCTCCGAGCAGTACGTC. The chain uses TRBV4-1 and TRBJ2-7; 8 bases are a match to TRBD2. Germline V gene sequence: CDR1 MGHRA, CDR2 YSYEKL. J lost 6 bases, V lost 0 bases, and 10 bases had no gene match. The CDR3 loop spans 16 amino acids.

This clonotype came up many times. The chain joins TRBV5-1 to TRBJ2-7, with 10 bases aligning to TRBD1. The CDR3 runs to 15 residues. Germline CDR1 is SGHRS and CDR2 is YFSETQ. V dropped 3 bases and J dropped 2; count of bases not matched to a gene: 5. Here the CDR3 DNA reads TGCGCCAGCAGCTCCGTTGGGACAGGGGCCTACGAGCAGTACTTC. It specifies CASSSVGTGAYEQYF.